These 9 T cell receptor beta chains share one sample of origin, sequenced in a study of T-cell memory formation after mild COVID-19. One entry per CDR3 protein, called by TCRdb with MiXCR from the 5' RACE reads. The sample consists of 400,000 or so distinct CDR3 sequences, 20% of them appearing once. Sequenced: PBMCs or a T cell subset sorted from them (not recorded which). The origin of the receptors is an adult woman who had mild COVID-19 (a few samples of this study predate the infection). Cell type and time point are not known.

The chain links TRBV3-1 to TRBJ2-1; 12 nucleotides match TRBD2. The length of the CDR3 is 16 residues. Per the germline V gene, CDR1 is LGHDT and CDR2 is YNNKEL (reference sequence). The V gene end was trimmed by 5 bases and the J gene end by 4 bases; junction bases not matched to a gene: 6. CDR3 region: CASSSLGLAGYNEQFF. The DNA for the CDR3 is TGTGCCAGCAGCTCCCTAGGACTAGCGGGATACAATGAGCAGTTCTTC.

This clonotype showed up just a few times. V and J are TRBV2 and TRBJ2-7, with TRBD1 matching 9 bases. CDR1 and CDR2 from the germline V gene are SNHLY and FYNNEI. This CDR3 has 15 amino acids. V dropped 3 bases and J dropped 5; count of bases not matched to a gene: 8. The CDR3 DNA sequence: TGTGCCAGCAGTGACCCCGCACAGGGGGCGAACGAGCAGTACTTC. Amino acids: CASSDPAQGANEQYF.

This chain connects TRBV29-1 to TRBJ2-1, with 7 bases matching TRBD2. CDR3 length: 14 residues. Germline V gene lookup returns CDR1 SQVTM and CDR2 ANQGSEA. The V segment lost 7 bases and the J segment 2 bases; nucleotides outside the gene matches: 8. CDR3 loop: CSADTSATYNEQFF. The CDR3 nucleotides read TGCAGCGCGGATACTAGCGCAACCTACAATGAGCAGTTCTTC.

This clonotype occurred a few times. The CDR3 is CASSRAAGETQYF. Here the CDR3 DNA reads TGTGCCAGCTCGAGGGCCGCCGGCGAGACCCAGTACTTC. The chain joins TRBV6-5 to TRBJ2-5, with a weak D call TRBD2 (5 bases). Trimming took off 8 bases at V and 5 bases at J, with 15 bases between the two ends. CDR3 length equals 13 residues. From germline, CDR1 is MNHEY and CDR2 SVGAGI.

The chain combines TRBV20-1 with TRBJ1-5; D remains ambiguous. V shed 6 bases and J shed 0 bases, with 18 bases lying between them. The germline CDR1 and CDR2 sequences are DFQATT and SNEGSKA (reference sequence). The CDR3 has 16 amino acids. CDR3 DNA sequence: TGCAGTGCCGCGCGAACGTTTGCTTATAGCAATCAGCCCCAGCATTTT. Amino acids: CSAARTFAYSNQPQHF.

This clonotype was detected only a few times. V is TRBV4-3 and J is TRBJ2-7, with D uncertain. Trimming removed 4 bases at V and 0 bases at J, with 13 bases between. The CDR3 has 15 amino acids. The germline gives CDR1 LGHNA, CDR2 YSLEER. The CDR3 nucleotides read TGCGCCAGCAGCCCCTCACAGAGTTCCTCCTACGAGCAGTACTTC. It is translated as CASSPSQSSSYEQYF.

The V call is TRBV18, the J call TRBJ2-4; 7 bases are a match to TRBD1. This CDR3 has 16 residues. With V trimmed by 6 bases and J by 0 bases, 8 bases remained unmatched. Germline CDR1 KGHSH, CDR2 LQKENI. CDR3 amino acids: CASSGQAELAKNIQYF. CDR3 nucleotides: TGTGCCAGCTCCGGACAGGCCGAACTAGCCAAAAACATTCAGTACTTC. Supplemented by reference TRBV18 and TRBJ2-4, the full variable domain reads NAGVMQNPRHLVRRRGQEARLRCSPMKGHSHVYWYRQLPEEGLKFMVYLQKENIIDESGMPKERFSAEFPKEGPSILRIQQVVRGDSAAYFCASSGQAELAKNIQYFGAGTRLSVL.

In its sample, this clonotype was seen a few times. The chain employs TRBV29-1 and TRBJ2-7, with unresolved D. The CDR3 consists of 12 residues. V lost 1 base and J 4 bases, leaving 8 bases between the germline ends. The germline V gene has CDR1 SQVTM and CDR2 ANQGSEA. CDR3 region: CSVEVSYYEQYF. In DNA, the CDR3 is TGCAGCGTTGAAGTTAGCTATTACGAGCAGTACTTC.

This clonotype was picked up a small number of times. The chain joins TRBV6-5 to TRBJ2-7, with 9 bases fitting TRBD1. The CDR3 sequence is 15 residues long. Germline CDR1 and CDR2: MNHEY and SVGAGI. J was trimmed by 6 bases and V by 8 bases; bases with no gene match: 14. The CDR3 reads CASGLTGGRGFEQYF. DNA for the CDR3: TGTGCCAGCGGACTAACAGGGGGCCGGGGTTTCGAGCAGTACTTC.